These 3 T cell receptor beta chains originate from one sample sequenced in a study. From the 5' RACE reads, TCRdb called clonotypes with MiXCR, one entry per CDR3 protein. Of tens of thousands of distinct CDR3 sequences in the sample, around 26% were seen once. The sequencing sample was made of tumor-infiltrating memory CD4+ T cells sorted from the breast tumor. Subset indicated: memory CD4+ T cells, CD4+CD45RO+CD25-. Every receptor here comes from a female donor with breast cancer.

This chain connects TRBV28 to TRBJ1-5, with D unresolved. V dropped 3 bases and J dropped 0 bases, with 9 bases sitting between them. Germline CDR1 reads MDHEN; CDR2 reads SYDVKM. The CDR3 is 15 residues long. The CDR3 DNA sequence: TGTGCCAGCAGTTTCTCGCGAAGTAGCAATCAGCCCCAGCATTTT. Translating it yields CASSFSRSSNQPQHF.

The chain links TRBV5-1 to TRBJ1-1, with D tentatively TRBD1 (5 bases). The V gene's germline CDR1 is SGHRS and CDR2 YFSETQ. Trimming stripped 3 bases from V and 3 bases from J, with 12 bases between. CDR3 length: 14 amino acids. The CDR3 spells CASSSVPQDTEAFF. CDR3 coding DNA: TGCGCCAGCAGCTCCGTACCACAGGACACTGAAGCTTTCTTT.

This clonotype occurred a few times. The V call is TRBV7-2, the J call TRBJ2-7; either TRBD1 or TRBD2 may fit D (6 bases each). Germline V gene sequence: CDR1 SGHTA, CDR2 FQGNSA. This CDR3 is 14 amino acids long. Trimming took off 5 bases at V and 5 bases at J, with 16 bases between the two ends. The CDR3 DNA sequence: TGTGCCAGCAGCCTCACCCCTAGGGGGGACGAGCAGTACTTC. Encoded protein: CASSLTPRGDEQYF.